These T cell receptor beta chains were read from a single sample in a study of CD4+ T cells in melanoma. Clones were read by immunoSEQ multiplex PCR, and TCRdb kept only the in-frame ones, dropping some. This table holds some 12,000 clones, nearly 70% found once. Input material: cells from a culture (not recorded whether cultured in vitro). These TCRs come from a human donor with melanoma. Both conserved end residues are part of each CDR3. The D gene is left open where the match is weak. A row's size may be missing; if present it is once, few, many or a size class.

D	J	size	V	DNA	CDR3
TRBD2	TRBJ2-5	-	TRBV19	TGTGCCAGTAGTCTCTCAACCGGGACTAGCGCAGAGACCCAGTACTTC	CASSLSTGTSAETQYF
-	TRBJ1-2	few	TRBV6-1	TGTGCCAGCAGTTTACAGGATTACTATGGCTACACCTTC	CASSLQDYYGYTF
-	TRBJ1-3	few	TRBV5-1	TGCGCCAGCAGCTTGCAACCAGACCTTACCTCTGGAAACACCATATATTTT	CASSLQPDLTSGNTIYF
-	TRBJ2-1	-	TRBV5-4	TGTGCCAGCAGCTCTCCCGGGGGCCCGAACTACAATGAGCAGTTCTTC	CASSSPGGPNYNEQFF
-	TRBJ2-3	-	TRBV6-5	TGTGCCAGCAGTTACCAGACGGATGGGGATACGCAGTATTTT	CASSYQTDGDTQYF
TRBD1	TRBJ2-3	-	TRBV11-1	TGTGCCAGCAGCTCCTACAGGGGGCGTGGAGATACGCAGTATTTT	CASSSYRGRGDTQYF
-	TRBJ1-3	once	TRBV29-1	TGCAGCGTTGAAGCGGGTGGGAGAGGAAACACCATATATTTT	CSVEAGGRGNTIYF
TRBD1	TRBJ1-2	-	TRBV4-2	TGTGCCAGCAGCCAAGTCGGAGGGGGCCGTGGCTACACCTTC	CASSQVGGGRGYTF
-	TRBJ2-7	-	TRBV11-2	TGTGCCAGCAGCCGCCTCTACGAGCAGTACTTC	CASSRLYEQYF
-	TRBJ1-5	-	TRBV19	TGTGCCAGTAGTAGGGCCGTAGACAATCAGCCCCAGCATTTT	CASSRAVDNQPQHF
-	TRBJ2-6	-	TRBV7-3	TGTGCCAGCACCTTGGGTACCTCTGGGGCCAACGTCCTGACTTTC	CASTLGTSGANVLTF
-	TRBJ1-1	-	TRBV5-1	TGCGCCAGCAGGGACCTACAGGGATCAGCTTTCTTT	CASRDLQGSAFF
-	TRBJ2-7	-	TRBV6-6	TGTGCCAGCAGTTACTCTACCTTACCCGAGCAGTACTTC	CASSYSTLPEQYF
-	TRBJ2-2	few	TRBV5-4	TGTGCCAGCAGCCGGGACACCGGGGAGCTGTTTTTT	CASSRDTGELFF
-	TRBJ1-1	-	TRBV4-1	TGCGCCAGCAGAATACCTACGTCCCGGAACACTGAAGCTTTCTTT	CASRIPTSRNTEAFF
-	TRBJ1-1	-	TRBV5-1	TGCGCCAGTCAGCAGGCAGAAAACACTGAAGCTTTCTTT	CASQQAENTEAFF
-	TRBJ2-5	few	TRBV7-9	TGTGCCAGCAGCTTAGAAAGGGGAAAAGAGACCCAGTACTTC	CASSLERGKETQYF
-	TRBJ1-4	-	TRBV5-1	TGCGCCAGCAGCTTTAATGGCAGGGTGGTTGCAACTAATGAAAAACTGTTTTTT	CASSFNGRVVATNEKLFF
-	TRBJ1-2	few	TRBV6-1	TGTGCCAGCAGTGAAGCGCACGGGGGTCTCGGTGGCTACACCTTC	CASSEAHGGLGGYTF
-	TRBJ2-7	-	TRBV2	TGTGCCAGCAGTGTACCACTCTCCTACGAGCAGTACTTC	CASSVPLSYEQYF
-	TRBJ1-1	once	TRBV5-4	TGTGCCAGCAGCCTCCAGATTGGTGGAGGGGAGGCTTTCTTT	CASSLQIGGGEAFF
-	TRBJ1-4	-	TRBV5-5	TGTGCCAGCAGCTTCGGGTCGGGGGATGGGGGGGAAAAACTGTTTTTT	CASSFGSGDGGEKLFF
TRBD2	TRBJ2-1	few	TRBV7-3	TGTGCCAGCAGCTTAGCACTAGCGGGGTCCAATGAGCAGTTCTTC	CASSLALAGSNEQFF
TRBD2	TRBJ2-1	-	TRBV7-9	TGTGCCAGCAGCCCCCCGGGGGGGGAGGACAATGAGCAGTTCTTC	CASSPPGGEDNEQFF
-	TRBJ2-6	-	TRBV7-9	TGTGCCAGCACGCAGAGTGGGCTCTCTGGGGCCAACGTCCTGACTTTC	CASTQSGLSGANVLTF
-	TRBJ2-6	-	TRBV7-9	TGTGCCAGCAGCTTCGGATTTGGTCGGTCCTCTGGGGCCAACGTCCTGACTTTC	CASSFGFGRSSGANVLTF
TRBD1	TRBJ1-2	-	TRBV5-1	TGCGCCAGCAGCACGGACAGGGGTGAAATCTATGGCTACACCTTC	CASSTDRGEIYGYTF
-	TRBJ2-1	-	TRBV11-3	TGTGCCAGCAGCTTGACAGGCAATGAGCAGTTCTTC	CASSLTGNEQFF
TRBD1	TRBJ2-7	-	TRBV10-1	TGCGCCAGCAGTGACCGCACAGGGGTAATGAACGAGCAGTACTTC	CASSDRTGVMNEQYF
-	TRBJ1-5	-	TRBV7-9	TGTGCCAGCAGCTTAGGGGTGAACCAGCCCCAGCATTTT	CASSLGVNQPQHF
TRBD2	TRBJ2-7	-	TRBV4-1	TGCGCCAGCAGCCAGCTGAGGACTAGCGGGATCTACGAGCAGTACTTC	CASSQLRTSGIYEQYF
-	TRBJ2-5	-	TRBV7-2	TGTGCCAGCAGCTTAGGAGTCCGTCGGCAGTACTTC	CASSLGVRRQYF
TRBD1	TRBJ2-1	-	TRBV9	TGTGCCAGCAGCGTACGACAGGGGGGAATTTACAATGAGCAGTTCTTC	CASSVRQGGIYNEQFF
-	TRBJ2-2	-	TRBV6-5	TGTGCCAGCAGTTTCACATCGGGGCTCACCGGGGAGCTGTTTTTT	CASSFTSGLTGELFF